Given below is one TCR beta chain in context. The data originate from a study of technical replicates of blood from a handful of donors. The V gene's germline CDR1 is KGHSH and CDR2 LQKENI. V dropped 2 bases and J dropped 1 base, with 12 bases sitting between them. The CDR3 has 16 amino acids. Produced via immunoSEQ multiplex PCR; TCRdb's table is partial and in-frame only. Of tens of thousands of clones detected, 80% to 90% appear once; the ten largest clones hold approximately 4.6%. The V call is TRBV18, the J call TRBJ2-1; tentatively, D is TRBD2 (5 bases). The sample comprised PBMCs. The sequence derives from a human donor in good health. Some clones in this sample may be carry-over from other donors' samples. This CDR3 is CASSPATGRSYNEQFF. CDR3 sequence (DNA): TGTGCCAGCTCACCAGCTACGGGAAGGTCCTACAATGAGCAGTTCTTC.